A single sample is the source of the 22 T cell receptor beta chains below, sequenced in a study of cytomegalovirus exposure and HLA in healthy donors (TCRdb year 2017). Libraries came from the immunoSEQ multiplex PCR assay. For the multiplex PCR, a mixture combining 60 forward primers for TCR Vbeta segments and 13 reverse primers for TCR Jbeta segments was used. Held by TCRdb, this immuneACCESS table contains in-frame sequences only and omits some clones. Under half of the omission traces to an unresolved V gene where checked; the cause of the rest is unknown. The sample records some 150,000 clones, 82% of which are singletons. The ten largest clones capture 8.1% of the sample. The specimen was PBMCs. The receptors originated from a woman aged 50 to 60 in good health and CMV-seropositive.

This clone has only one observation. The chain joins TRBV7-2 to TRBJ1-1, with D unresolved. The CDR3 has 13 residues. The germline CDR1 and CDR2 sequences are SGHTA and FQGNSA. Trimming cost V 0 bases and J 6 bases, with 8 bases left between them. CDR3 region: CASSLAQTSEAFF. The CDR3, as DNA: TGTGCCAGCAGCTTAGCGCAAACTTCTGAAGCTTTCTTT.

The chain combines TRBV5-4 with TRBJ2-3; TRBD2 might be the D (7 bases). Germline assignment: CDR1 SGHNT and CDR2 YYREEE (reference sequence). The CDR3 totals 17 residues. The V gene lost 0 bases and the J gene lost 1 base, with 15 bases spanning the gap. The DNA of the CDR3 is TGTGCCAGCAGCTTGGGATTGGGCGGGGGCGGCACAGATACGCAGTATTTT. It translates to CASSLGLGGGGTDTQYF.

This clone was counted once. CDR3 DNA sequence: TGTGCCAGTCTCGTTCCGGGACACCCAAACATTCAGTACTTC. Its translation: CASLVPGHPNIQYF. The V call is TRBV2, the J call TRBJ2-4; D might be TRBD1 (6 bases). This CDR3 comprises 14 residues. Trimming took off 9 bases at V and 6 bases at J, with 18 bases between the two ends. Looked up from germline, CDR1 is SNHLY and CDR2 is FYNNEI.

The V call is TRBV27, the J call TRBJ2-7; D perhaps matches TRBD2 (6 bases). The germline V gene encodes CDR1 MNHEY and CDR2 SMNVEV (reference sequence). The ends were cut back, 6 bases at V and 2 bases at J, with 11 bases in the middle. This CDR3 is built from 13 residues. For the CDR3, the DNA is TGTGCCAGCAGCCCTGGGGAGGCCTACGAGCAGTACTTC. It codes for CASSPGEAYEQYF.

This clone appeared once. This chain links TRBV5-1 with TRBJ2-7; TRBD1 agrees at 12 bases. This CDR3 contains 15 residues. From germline, CDR1 is SGHRS and CDR2 YFSETQ. V lost 4 bases, J lost 5 bases, and 7 bases stayed unmatched. The CDR3 region has the DNA TGCGCCAGCAGCAAAGGGACAGGGGGCTACGACGAGCAGTACTTC. Its protein is CASSKGTGGYDEQYF.

V and J are TRBV18 and TRBJ1-5; D is undetermined. The ends were cut back, 6 bases at V and 1 base at J, with 13 bases in the middle. Looked up from germline, CDR1 is KGHSH and CDR2 is LQKENI. The CDR3 loop spans 15 amino acids. For the CDR3, the DNA is TGTGCCAGCTCCCAATTCGAGTACAGCAATCAGCCCCAGCATTTT. It specifies CASSQFEYSNQPQHF.

The CDR3 region is CASSPGGTTYTQYF. The CDR3 DNA sequence: TGTGCCAGCAGCCCCGGGGGGACCACGTATACGCAGTATTTT. This chain connects TRBV28 to TRBJ2-3, with 7 bases lining up with TRBD2. Per the germline V gene, CDR1 is MDHEN and CDR2 is SYDVKM. This CDR3 has 14 amino acids. J gave up 7 bases and V 6 bases, and 10 bases lay outside the gene matches.

V and J are TRBV4-2 and TRBJ1-1; TRBD1 matches at 8 bases. V was pared by 7 bases and J by 0 bases, with 13 bases of the junction left unmatched. In germline, CDR1 is LGHNA, CDR2 YNFKEQ. This CDR3 has 17 residues. CDR3 DNA sequence: TGTGCCAGCAACCCGGGGGTGCAGGGGGCCTTGAACACTGAAGCTTTCTTT. Amino acid sequence: CASNPGVQGALNTEAFF.

The chain combines TRBV5-1 with TRBJ2-1; a possible D gene is TRBD2 (6 bases). Germline V gene data show CDR1 as SGHRS and CDR2 as YFSETQ. The CDR3 covers 15 residues. V was shortened by 7 bases and J by 5 bases, with 19 bases between the two germline ends. CDR3: CASHTLLATNNEQFF. The CDR3 coding sequence is TGCGCCAGCCATACTCTTCTAGCGACAAACAATGAGCAGTTCTTC.

The chain recombines TRBV29-1 with TRBJ1-1, with D possibly TRBD1 on 5 matching bases. This CDR3 comprises 14 residues. V lost 3 bases and J 7 bases, leaving 18 bases between the germline ends. Per germline, CDR1 SQVTM and CDR2 ANQGSEA. CDR3 sequence: CSVEGTPDRDEAFF. For the CDR3, the DNA is TGCAGCGTTGAGGGGACTCCGGACCGAGATGAAGCTTTCTTT.

The CDR3 DNA is TGTGCCACCAGCAGACAACAGGGGTCTAATGAAAAACTGTTTTTT. This codes for CATSRQQGSNEKLFF. V is TRBV15 and J is TRBJ1-4, with 7 bases fitting TRBD1. The CDR3 has 15 residues. Trimming removed 2 bases from V and 3 bases from J; junction bases left unmatched: 3. Germline V lookup: CDR1 LNHNV, CDR2 YYDKDF (reference sequence).

CDR3 nucleotides: TGTGCCAGCAGTTTGAGGGGGGGCCAAGATACGCAGTATTTT. Translated: CASSLRGGQDTQYF. This chain links TRBV27 with TRBJ2-3, with TRBD2 as a possible D gene (7 bases). The CDR3 is 14 amino acids. Per germline, CDR1 MNHEY and CDR2 SMNVEV (reference sequence). V was clipped by 3 bases and J by 5 bases, with 12 bases between them.

The gene calls are TRBV19 and TRBJ1-3, with D tentatively TRBD1 (5 bases). The CDR3 is made up of 16 amino acids. Looked up from germline, CDR1 is LNHDA and CDR2 is SQIVND (reference sequence). The germline V and J ends were trimmed by 3 bases and 0 bases, with 12 bases remaining between them. The CDR3 DNA is TGTGCCAGTAGTATGGGCAGGGTCATCTCTGGAAACACCATATATTTT. Translated, it gives CASSMGRVISGNTIYF. Full variable domain (rest looked up from reference TRBV19 and TRBJ1-3): DGGITQSPKYLFRKEGQNVTLSCEQNLNHDAMYWYRQDPGQGLRLIYYSQIVNDFQKGDIAEGYSVSREKKESFPLTVTSAQKNPTAFYLCASSMGRVISGNTIYFGEGSWLTVV.

This chain joins TRBV7-2 and TRBJ2-7, with 7 positions matching TRBD2. The CDR3 has 15 amino acids. J lost 6 bases, V lost 6 bases, and 14 bases had no gene match. Per germline, CDR1 SGHTA and CDR2 FQGNSA. The CDR3 nucleotides read TGTGCCAGCAGTCTTTGGGGGGAGGGCCCCGGCGAGCAGTACTTC. Residues: CASSLWGEGPGEQYF.

As DNA, the CDR3 is TGTGCCTGGACCGGGGACAGCACCCTCTTTGGGGCCAACGTCCTGACTTTC. Residues: CAWTGDSTLFGANVLTF. The rearrangement joins TRBV30 to TRBJ2-6, with 7 bases lining up with TRBD1. There are 17 residues in the CDR3. With 4 bases clipped from V and 3 bases from J, the junction kept 12 bases outside the gene matches. The germline CDR1 and CDR2 sequences are GTSNPN and SVGIG (reference sequence).

V and J are TRBV7-6 and TRBJ2-1; 9 bases agree with TRBD1. Germline V CDR1 and CDR2: SGHVS, FNYEAQ. The CDR3 runs to 17 residues. Germline trimming cut 5 bases from V and 8 bases from J; bases unmatched to any gene: 16. The CDR3 here is CASSPWGGTGREDEQFF. CDR3 nucleotides: TGTGCCAGCAGCCCTTGGGGGGGGACAGGGAGGGAGGATGAGCAGTTCTTC.

V gene TRBV5-8 combines with J gene TRBJ1-6; a weak D match, TRBD1 (6 bases). Germline loops: CDR1 SGHTS, CDR2 YDEGEE. The CDR3 consists of 18 residues. Trimming took off 3 bases at V and 6 bases at J, with 22 bases between the two ends. The CDR3 DNA follows: TGTGCCAGCAGCTCCAGGGGTCTCTCGTCCTTGTTTAATTCACCCCTCCACTTT. It specifies CASSSRGLSSLFNSPLHF.

This clone occurred a few times. The V call is TRBV7-8, the J call TRBJ2-3, with 13 nucleotides matching TRBD2. The V and J ends lost 2 bases and 3 bases, in that order; junction bases with no gene match: 8. The CDR3 totals 18 residues. CDR1 is SGHVS and CDR2 is FQNEAQ in the germline V gene. CDR3 in DNA: TGTGCCAGCAGCTTACCCTACCGACTAGCGGGAGGAACAGATACGCAGTATTTT. Amino acid sequence: CASSLPYRLAGGTDTQYF.

This clone was seen just once. The chain carries TRBV11-1 and TRBJ2-7; 10 bases are shared with TRBD2. Losses at the gene ends were 5 bases for V and 2 bases for J; bases not matched to a gene: 6. Per the germline V gene, CDR1 is SGHAT and CDR2 is FQDESV (reference sequence). The CDR3 runs 15 residues. The CDR3 protein is CASSEGLAVTYEQYF. As DNA, the CDR3 is TGTGCCAGCAGCGAAGGACTAGCGGTAACCTACGAGCAGTACTTC. Variable domain in full (rest from reference TRBV11-1 and TRBJ2-7): EAEVAQSPRYKITEKSQAVAFWCDPISGHATLYWYRQILGQGPELLVQFQDESVVDDSQLPKDRFSAERLKGVDSTLKIQPAELGDSAMYLCASSEGLAVTYEQYFGPGTRLTVT.

The chain carries TRBV18 and TRBJ2-1; 7 bases agree with TRBD1. Trimming took 6 bases from V and 9 from J; bases not matched to a gene: 5. Germline lookup yields CDR1 KGHSH and CDR2 LQKENI. The length of the CDR3 is 12 residues. The CDR3 nucleotides are TGTGCCAGCTCTCTCAGGGGGATTGAGCAGTTCTTC. It specifies CASSLRGIEQFF.

The chain recombines TRBV9 with TRBJ2-2; D may be TRBD2 (5 bases). Germline V gene data show CDR1 as SGDLS and CDR2 as YYNGEE. The CDR3 covers 17 residues. The V and J ends lost 4 bases and 4 bases respectively, with 20 bases between them. The CDR3 loop reads CASSPRPGEEGTGELFF. The DNA for the CDR3 is TGTGCCAGCAGCCCACGACCCGGGGAAGAGGGCACCGGGGAGCTGTTTTTT. The full variable domain, in which reference TRBV9 and TRBJ2-2 provide the parts outside the CDR3, is DSGVTQTPKHLITATGQRVTLRCSPRSGDLSVYWYQQSLDQGLQFLIQYYNGEERAKGNILERFSAQQFPDLHSELNLSSLELGDSALYFCASSPRPGEEGTGELFFGEGSRLTVL.

In DNA, the CDR3 is TGCGCCAGCAGCCGAGCGGCCTACGAGCAGTACTTC. Amino acid sequence: CASSRAAYEQYF. V usage is TRBV5-1 and J usage is TRBJ2-7; D may be TRBD2 (5 bases). The germline V gene encodes CDR1 SGHRS and CDR2 YFSETQ. Trimming took off 4 bases at V and 2 bases at J, with 7 bases between the two ends. The CDR3 covers 12 residues.